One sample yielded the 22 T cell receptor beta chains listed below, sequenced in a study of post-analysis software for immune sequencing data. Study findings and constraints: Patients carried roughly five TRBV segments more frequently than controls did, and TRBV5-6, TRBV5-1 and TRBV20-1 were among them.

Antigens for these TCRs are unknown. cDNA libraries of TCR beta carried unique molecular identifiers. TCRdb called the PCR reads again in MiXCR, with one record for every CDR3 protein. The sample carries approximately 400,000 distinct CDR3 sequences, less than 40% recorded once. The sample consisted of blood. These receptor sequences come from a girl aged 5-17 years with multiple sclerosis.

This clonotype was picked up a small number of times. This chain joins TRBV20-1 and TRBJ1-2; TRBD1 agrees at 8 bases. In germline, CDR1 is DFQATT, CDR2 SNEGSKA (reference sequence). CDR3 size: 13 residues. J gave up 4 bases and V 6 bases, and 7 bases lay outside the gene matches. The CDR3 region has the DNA TGCAGTGCCCGGGACAGGAATCCCTATGGCTACACCTTC. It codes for CSARDRNPYGYTF.

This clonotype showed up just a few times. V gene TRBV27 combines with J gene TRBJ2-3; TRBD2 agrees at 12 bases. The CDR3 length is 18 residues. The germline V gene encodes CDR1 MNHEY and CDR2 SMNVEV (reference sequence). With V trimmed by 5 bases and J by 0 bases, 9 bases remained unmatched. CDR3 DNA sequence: TGTGCCAGCAGTCCCGGGACTAGCGGGCTATTTAGCACAGATACGCAGTATTTT. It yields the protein CASSPGTSGLFSTDTQYF.

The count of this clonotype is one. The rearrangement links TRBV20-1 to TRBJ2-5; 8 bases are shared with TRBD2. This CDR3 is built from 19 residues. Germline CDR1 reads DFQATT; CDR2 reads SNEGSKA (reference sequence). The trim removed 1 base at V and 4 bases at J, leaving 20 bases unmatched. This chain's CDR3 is CSARARSGGVYPLGETQYF. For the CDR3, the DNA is TGCAGTGCTAGAGCCAGGAGCGGGGGCGTTTATCCCCTGGGAGAGACCCAGTACTTC.

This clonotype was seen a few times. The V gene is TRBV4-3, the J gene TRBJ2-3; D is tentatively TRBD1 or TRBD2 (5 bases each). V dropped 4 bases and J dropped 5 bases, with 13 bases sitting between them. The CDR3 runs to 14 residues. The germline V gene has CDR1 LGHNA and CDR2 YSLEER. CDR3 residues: CASSRETGGDTQYF. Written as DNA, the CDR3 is TGCGCCAGCAGCCGAGAGACTGGGGGAGATACGCAGTATTTT.

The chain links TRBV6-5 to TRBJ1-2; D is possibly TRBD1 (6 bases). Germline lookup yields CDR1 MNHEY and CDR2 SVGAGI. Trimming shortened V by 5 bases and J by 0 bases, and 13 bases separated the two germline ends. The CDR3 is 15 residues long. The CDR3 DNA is TGTGCCAGCAGTCAAGGGACACCAGCTAACTATGGCTACACCTTC. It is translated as CASSQGTPANYGYTF.

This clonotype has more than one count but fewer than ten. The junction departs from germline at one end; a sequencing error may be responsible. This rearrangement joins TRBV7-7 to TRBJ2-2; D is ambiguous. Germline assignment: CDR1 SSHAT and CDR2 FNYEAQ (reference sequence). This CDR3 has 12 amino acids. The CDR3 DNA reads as TGTGCTAGCAGCTTAGTCGGAGGGGAGCTGTTTTTT. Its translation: CASSLVGGELFF.

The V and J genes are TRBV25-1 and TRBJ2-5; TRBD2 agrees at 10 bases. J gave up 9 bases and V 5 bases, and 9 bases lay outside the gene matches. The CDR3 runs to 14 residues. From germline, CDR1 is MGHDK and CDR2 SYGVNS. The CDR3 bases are TGTGCCAGCAGTTTAAGCGGGGGGGCCGGGGCCCAGTACTTC. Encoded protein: CASSLSGGAGAQYF.

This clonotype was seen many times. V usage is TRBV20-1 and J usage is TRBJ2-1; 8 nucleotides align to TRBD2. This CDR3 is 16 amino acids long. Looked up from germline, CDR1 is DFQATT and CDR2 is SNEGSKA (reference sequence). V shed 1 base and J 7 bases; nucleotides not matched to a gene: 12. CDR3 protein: CSARGRRLAKRNEQFF. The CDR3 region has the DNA TGCAGTGCTAGAGGGAGAAGACTAGCGAAGCGGAATGAGCAGTTCTTC.

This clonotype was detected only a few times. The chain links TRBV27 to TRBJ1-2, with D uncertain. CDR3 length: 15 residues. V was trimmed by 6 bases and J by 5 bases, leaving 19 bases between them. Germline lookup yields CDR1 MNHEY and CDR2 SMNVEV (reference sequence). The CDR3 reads CASSLTRGPGYGYTF. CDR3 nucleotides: TGTGCCAGCAGCCTAACCCGAGGGCCTGGATATGGCTACACCTTC.

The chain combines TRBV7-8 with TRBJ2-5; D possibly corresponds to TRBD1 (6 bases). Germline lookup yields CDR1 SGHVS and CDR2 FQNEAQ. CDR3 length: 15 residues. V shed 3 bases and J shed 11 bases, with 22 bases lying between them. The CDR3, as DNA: TGTGCCAGCAGCTTCGGTGGGACATCGGCCTGGGAGCAGTACTTC. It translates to CASSFGGTSAWEQYF.

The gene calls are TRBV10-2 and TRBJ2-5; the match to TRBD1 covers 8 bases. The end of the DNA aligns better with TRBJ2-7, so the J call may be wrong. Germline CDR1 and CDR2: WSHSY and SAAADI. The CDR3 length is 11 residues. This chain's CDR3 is CASRGQAEQYF. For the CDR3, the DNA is TGCGCCAGCAGGGGACAGGCCGAGCAGTACTTC.

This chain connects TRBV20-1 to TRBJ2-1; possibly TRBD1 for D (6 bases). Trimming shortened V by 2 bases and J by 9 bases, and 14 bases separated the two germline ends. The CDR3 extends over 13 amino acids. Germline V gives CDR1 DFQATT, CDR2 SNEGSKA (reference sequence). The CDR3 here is CSARPIDRSEQFF. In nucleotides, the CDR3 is TGCAGTGCTAGACCGATCGACAGGAGTGAGCAGTTCTTC.

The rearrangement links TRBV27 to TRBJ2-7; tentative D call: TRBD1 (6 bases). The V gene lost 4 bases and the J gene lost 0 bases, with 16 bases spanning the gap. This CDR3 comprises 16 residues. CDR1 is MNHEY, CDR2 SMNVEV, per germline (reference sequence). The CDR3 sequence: CASSSITGNPSYEQYF. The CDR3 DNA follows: TGTGCCAGCAGTTCGATTACAGGGAACCCCTCCTACGAGCAGTACTTC.

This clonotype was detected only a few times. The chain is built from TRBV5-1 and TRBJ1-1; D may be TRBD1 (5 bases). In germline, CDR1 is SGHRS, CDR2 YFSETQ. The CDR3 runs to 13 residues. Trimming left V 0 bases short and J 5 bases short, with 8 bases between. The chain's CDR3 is CASSLEGRTEAFF. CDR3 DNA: TGCGCCAGCAGCTTGGAGGGGAGGACTGAAGCTTTCTTT.

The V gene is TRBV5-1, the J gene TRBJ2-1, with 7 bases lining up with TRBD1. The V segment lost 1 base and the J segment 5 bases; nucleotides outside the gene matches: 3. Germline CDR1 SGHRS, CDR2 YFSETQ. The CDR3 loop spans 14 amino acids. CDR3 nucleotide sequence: TGCGCCAGCAGCTTGTTGGACAGGAACAATGAGCAGTTCTTC. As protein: CASSLLDRNNEQFF. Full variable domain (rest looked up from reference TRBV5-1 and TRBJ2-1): KAGVTQTPRYLIKTRGQQVTLSCSPISGHRSVSWYQQTPGQGLQFLFEYFSETQRNKGNFPGRFSGRQFSNSRSEMNVSTLELGDSALYLCASSLLDRNNEQFFGPGTRLTVL.

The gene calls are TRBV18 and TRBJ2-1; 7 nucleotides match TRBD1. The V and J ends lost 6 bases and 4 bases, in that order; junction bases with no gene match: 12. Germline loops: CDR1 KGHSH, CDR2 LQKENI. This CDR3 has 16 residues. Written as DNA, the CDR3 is TGTGCCAGCTCGGACACAGGGGCGAGCTCTTACAATGAGCAGTTCTTC. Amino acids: CASSDTGASSYNEQFF.

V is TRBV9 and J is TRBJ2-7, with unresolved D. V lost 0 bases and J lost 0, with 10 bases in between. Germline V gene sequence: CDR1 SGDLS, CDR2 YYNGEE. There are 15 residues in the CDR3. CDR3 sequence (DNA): TGTGCCAGCAGCGTAGGTCCCACTACCTCCTACGAGCAGTACTTC. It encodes CASSVGPTTSYEQYF.

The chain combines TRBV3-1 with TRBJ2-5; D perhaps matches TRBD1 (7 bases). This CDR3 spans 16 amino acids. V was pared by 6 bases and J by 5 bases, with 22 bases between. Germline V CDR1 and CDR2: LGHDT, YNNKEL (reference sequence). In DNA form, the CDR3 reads TGTGCCAGCAGTCAGGGGGGCACTTTGGGCCATGAGACCCAGTACTTC. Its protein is CASSQGGTLGHETQYF.

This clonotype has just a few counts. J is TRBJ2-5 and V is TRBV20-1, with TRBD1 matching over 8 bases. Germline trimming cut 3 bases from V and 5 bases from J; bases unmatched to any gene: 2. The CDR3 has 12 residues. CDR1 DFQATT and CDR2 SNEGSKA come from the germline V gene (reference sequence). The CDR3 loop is CSASQGAETQYF. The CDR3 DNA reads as TGCAGTGCTAGTCAGGGGGCGGAGACCCAGTACTTC.

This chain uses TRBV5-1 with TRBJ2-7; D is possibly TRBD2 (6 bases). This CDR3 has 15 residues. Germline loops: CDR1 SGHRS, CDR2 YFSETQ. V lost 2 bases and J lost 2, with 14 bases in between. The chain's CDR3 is CASSFQDPGAYEQYF. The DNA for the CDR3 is TGCGCCAGCAGCTTTCAGGACCCGGGGGCCTACGAGCAGTACTTC.

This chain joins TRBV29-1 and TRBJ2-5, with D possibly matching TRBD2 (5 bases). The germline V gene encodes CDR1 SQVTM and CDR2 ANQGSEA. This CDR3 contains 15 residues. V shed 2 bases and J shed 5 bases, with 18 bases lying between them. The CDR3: CSVESGWAGNETQYF. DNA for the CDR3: TGCAGCGTTGAATCGGGATGGGCCGGTAACGAGACCCAGTACTTC.

CDR3 DNA sequence: TGTGCCAGCACCCCGGGACTAGCGGGGGGAGAGACCCAGTACTTC. As protein: CASTPGLAGGETQYF. The rearrangement joins TRBV12-3 or TRBV12-4 to TRBJ2-5, with TRBD2 identical over 15 bases. CDR3 size: 15 residues. Germline trimming cut 7 bases from V and 4 bases from J; bases unmatched to any gene: 4.